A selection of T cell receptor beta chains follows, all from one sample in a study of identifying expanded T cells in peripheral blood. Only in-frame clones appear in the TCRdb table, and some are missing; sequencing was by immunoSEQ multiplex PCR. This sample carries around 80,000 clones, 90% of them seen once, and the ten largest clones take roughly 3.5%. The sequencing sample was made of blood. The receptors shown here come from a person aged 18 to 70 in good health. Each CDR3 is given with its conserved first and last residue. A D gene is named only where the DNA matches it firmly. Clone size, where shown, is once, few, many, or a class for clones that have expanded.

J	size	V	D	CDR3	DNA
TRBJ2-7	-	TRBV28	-	CASIERSGYSYEQYF	TGTGCCAGCATTGAAAGGAGCGGCTACTCCTACGAGCAGTACTTC
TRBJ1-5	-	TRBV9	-	CASSPDGGNQPQHF	TGTGCCAGCAGCCCAGATGGGGGCAATCAGCCCCAGCATTTT
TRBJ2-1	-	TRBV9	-	CASSASGTPNNEQFF	TGTGCCAGCAGCGCATCCGGGACACCAAACAATGAGCAGTTCTTC
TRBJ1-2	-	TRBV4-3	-	CASSQGPQFNYGYTF	TGCGCCAGCAGCCAGGGACCGCAGTTTAACTATGGCTACACCTTC
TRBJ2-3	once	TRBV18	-	CASSPPSQGRDTQYF	TGTGCCAGCTCACCACCGAGCCAGGGTCGGGATACGCAGTATTTT
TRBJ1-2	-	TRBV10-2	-	CASSRLANYGYTF	TGCGCCAGCAGTAGGCTCGCTAACTATGGCTACACCTTC
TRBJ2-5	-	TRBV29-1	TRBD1	CSANRGETQYF	TGCAGCGCCAACAGGGGGGAGACCCAGTACTTC
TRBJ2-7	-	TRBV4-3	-	CASSQGQTSLVPEQYF	TGCGCCAGCAGCCAAGGTCAGACTAGTCTCGTACCCGAGCAGTACTTC
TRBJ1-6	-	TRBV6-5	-	CASGPVRAPLHF	TGTGCCAGCGGCCCAGTTCGTGCACCCCTCCACTTT
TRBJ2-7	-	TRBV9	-	CASSVAATGPPTEQYF	TGTGCCAGCAGCGTAGCGGCGACAGGCCCTCCTACAGAGCAGTACTTC
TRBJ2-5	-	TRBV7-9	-	CASSSRDTRETQYF	TGTGCCAGCAGCTCCCGGGACACTCGAGAGACCCAGTACTTC
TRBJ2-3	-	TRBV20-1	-	CSASMVDTQYF	TGCAGTGCTAGTATGGTAGATACGCAGTATTTT
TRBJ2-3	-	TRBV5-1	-	CASRSSSTDTQYF	TGCGCCAGCAGATCAAGTAGCACAGATACGCAGTATTTT
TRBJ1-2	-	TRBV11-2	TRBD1	CASSFRSTGGHNYGYTF	TGTGCCAGCAGCTTTAGGTCGACAGGGGGCCATAACTATGGCTACACCTTC
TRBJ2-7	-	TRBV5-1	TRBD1	CASSLGDRVSYEQYF	TGCGCCAGCAGCTTGGGGGACAGGGTCTCCTACGAGCAGTACTTC
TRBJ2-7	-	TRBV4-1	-	CASSYGLTYEQYF	TGCGCCAGCAGCTACGGACTAACCTACGAGCAGTACTTC
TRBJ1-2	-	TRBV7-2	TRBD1	CASSLVGTGGDGYTF	TGTGCCAGCAGCTTAGTCGGGACAGGGGGCGATGGCTACACCTTC
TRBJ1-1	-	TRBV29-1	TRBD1	CSVTGTGRVEAFF	TGCAGCGTGACAGGGACGGGACGAGTTGAAGCTTTCTTT
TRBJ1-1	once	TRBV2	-	CASTGIDRVNTEAFF	TGTGCCAGTACAGGGATCGATAGGGTGAACACTGAAGCTTTCTTT
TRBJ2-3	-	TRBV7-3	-	CASSLMVGLGDTQYF	TGTGCCAGCAGCTTAATGGTAGGCCTGGGCGATACGCAGTATTTT
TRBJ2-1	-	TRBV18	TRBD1	CASSPGQAHEQFF	TGTGCCAGCTCACCGGGACAGGCGCATGAGCAGTTCTTC
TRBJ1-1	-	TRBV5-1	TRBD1	CASSSRTGENTEAFF	TGCGCCAGCAGCAGCAGGACAGGGGAGAACACTGAAGCTTTCTTT
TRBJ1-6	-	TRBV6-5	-	CASSDVDSPLHF	TGTGCCAGCAGTGACGTTGATTCACCCCTCCACTTT
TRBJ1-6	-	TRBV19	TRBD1	CASSVRGSYNSPLHF	TGTGCCAGTAGTGTCAGGGGGTCCTATAATTCACCCCTCCACTTT
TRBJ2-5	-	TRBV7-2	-	CASSFQETQYF	TGTGCCAGCAGCTTCCAAGAGACCCAGTACTTC
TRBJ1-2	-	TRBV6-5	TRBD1	CASRSYRGPNYGYTF	TGTGCCAGCAGAAGTTACAGGGGGCCGAACTATGGCTACACCTTC
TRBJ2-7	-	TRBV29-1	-	CSVIFTDRVIREQYF	TGCAGCGTTATTTTCACAGATCGAGTGATACGCGAGCAGTACTTC
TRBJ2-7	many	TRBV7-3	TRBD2	CASSSTSGSNSEQYF	TGTGCCAGCAGCTCAACTAGCGGGAGTAACTCCGAGCAGTACTTC
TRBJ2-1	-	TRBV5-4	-	CASSNRDSLEQFF	TGTGCCAGCAGCAACCGGGACTCACTTGAGCAGTTCTTC
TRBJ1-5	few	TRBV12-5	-	CASGRGFNQPQHF	TGTGCTAGTGGCAGGGGATTCAATCAGCCCCAGCATTTT
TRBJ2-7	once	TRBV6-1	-	CASRSPWTGVDEQYF	TGTGCCAGCAGGTCTCCGTGGACTGGGGTTGACGAGCAGTACTTC
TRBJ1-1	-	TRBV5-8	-	CASSPGWATEAFF	TGTGCCAGCAGCCCGGGATGGGCCACTGAAGCTTTCTTT
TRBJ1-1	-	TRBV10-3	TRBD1	CAISADPTGANEAFF	TGTGCCATCAGCGCCGACCCGACAGGGGCTAATGAAGCTTTCTTT
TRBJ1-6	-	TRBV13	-	CASSSGEGSPLHF	TGTGCCAGCAGCTCAGGAGAAGGTTCACCCCTCCACTTT
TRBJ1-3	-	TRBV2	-	CASRPRTAVSGNTIYF	TGTGCCAGCAGACCTAGGACAGCCGTCTCTGGAAACACCATATATTTT
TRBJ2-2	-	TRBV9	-	CASSVGLASLPGELFF	TGTGCCAGCAGCGTAGGGCTAGCGAGTCTCCCCGGGGAGCTGTTTTTT
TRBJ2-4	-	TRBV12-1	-	CASSFVPSLAKNIQYF	TGTGCCAGCAGCTTTGTTCCTAGTCTAGCCAAAAACATTCAGTACTTC
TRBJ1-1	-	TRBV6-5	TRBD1	CASSYSRTGGLTEAFF	TGTGCCAGCAGTTACTCGAGGACAGGGGGTTTGACTGAAGCTTTCTTT
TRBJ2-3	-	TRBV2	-	CASSEGGQRTDTQYF	TGTGCCAGCAGTGAGGGGGGACAGCGCACAGATACGCAGTATTTT
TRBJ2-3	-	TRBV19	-	CASSLGNELTDTQYF	TGTGCCAGTAGCCTAGGGAACGAACTCACAGATACGCAGTATTTT
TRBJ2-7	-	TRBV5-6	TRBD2	CASSFSGSSYEQYF	TGTGCCAGCAGCTTTAGCGGGAGCTCCTACGAGCAGTACTTC
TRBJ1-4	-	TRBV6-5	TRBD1	CASSSGGYREKLFF	TGTGCCAGCAGTTCAGGGGGGTATCGTGAAAAACTGTTTTTT
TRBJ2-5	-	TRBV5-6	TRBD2	CASSQGLGETQYF	TGTGCCAGCAGCCAAGGACTAGGAGAGACCCAGTACTTC
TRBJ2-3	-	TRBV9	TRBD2	CASTRGGTSGRVTQYF	TGTGCCAGCACCAGAGGGGGGACTAGCGGTAGAGTTACGCAGTATTTT
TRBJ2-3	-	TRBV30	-	CAWRGLTSTDTQYF	TGTGCCTGGAGGGGACTTACCAGCACAGATACGCAGTATTTT
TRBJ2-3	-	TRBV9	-	CASGRRPGTDTQYF	TGTGCCAGCGGGCGGAGGCCGGGGACAGATACGCAGTATTTT
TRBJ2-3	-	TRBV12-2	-	CASRLRTGGADTQYF	TGTGCAAGTCGCCTCCGGACAGGGGGGGCAGATACGCAGTATTTT
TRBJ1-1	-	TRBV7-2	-	CASSLYPPPNTEAFF	TGTGCCAGCAGCTTATATCCTCCACCGAACACTGAAGCTTTCTTT
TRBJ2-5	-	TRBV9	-	CASSVGVGETQYF	TGTGCCAGCAGCGTAGGCGTCGGAGAGACCCAGTACTTC
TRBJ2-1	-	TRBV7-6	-	CASSLDSTGGNEQFF	TGTGCCAGCAGCTTAGACTCTACTGGGGGCAATGAGCAGTTCTTC
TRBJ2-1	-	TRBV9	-	CASSVDSYNEQFF	TGTGCCAGCAGCGTAGACTCCTACAATGAGCAGTTCTTC
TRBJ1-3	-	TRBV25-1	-	CASSGLNPGNTIYF	TGTGCCAGCAGTGGTCTTAATCCTGGAAACACCATATATTTT
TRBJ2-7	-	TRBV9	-	CASSPRFERNEQYF	TGTGCCAGCAGCCCACGCTTCGAGAGGAACGAGCAGTACTTC
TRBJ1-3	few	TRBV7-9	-	CASLTAGSGNTIYF	TGTGCCAGCCTAACTGCAGGGTCTGGAAACACCATATATTTT
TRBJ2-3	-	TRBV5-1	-	CASSLGQKQDTQYF	TGCGCCAGCAGCTTGGGACAGAAGCAAGATACGCAGTATTTT
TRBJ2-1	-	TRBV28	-	CASSRGSLFSYNEQFF	TGTGCCAGCAGCCGTGGGTCCCTGTTTTCCTACAATGAGCAGTTCTTC
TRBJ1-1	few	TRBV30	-	CAWSVRGTEAFF	TGTGCCTGGAGTGTAAGGGGCACTGAAGCTTTCTTT
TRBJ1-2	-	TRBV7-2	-	CASSLGQPGNGYTF	TGTGCCAGCAGCTTAGGTCAGCCGGGCAATGGCTACACCTTC
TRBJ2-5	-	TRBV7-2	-	CASSFYRAREGTQYF	TGTGCCAGCAGCTTCTACCGGGCCCGTGAGGGGACCCAGTACTTC
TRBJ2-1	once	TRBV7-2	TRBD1	CASSQLPWDRVRNEQFF	TGTGCCAGCAGCCAACTCCCTTGGGACAGGGTAAGGAATGAGCAGTTCTTC